Listed below are T cell receptor beta chains from one sample, sequenced in a study of graft-versus-host responses after intestinal transplantation. Method: immunoSEQ multiplex PCR; TCRdb's copy keeps in-frame clones and lacks some. The sample has 5,000 or so clones; roughly 72% are singletons. The specimen was ileum tissue, collected 254 days after intestinal transplant. Receptors originate from a human patient who received an intestinal transplant, so some T cells may come from the graft donor. The CDR3 runs from the conserved cysteine through the conserved F or W.

CASSLEGGERYGYTF 15 TRBJ1-2 TRBV5-6
CASSQTYLMNYGYTF 15 TRBJ1-2 TRBV7-9
CASSLWDSPKNIQYF 15 TRBJ2-4 TRBV13
CASSPPGGGAGDTQYF 16 TRBJ2-3 TRBV18
CSVQAGGRGQPQHF 14 TRBJ1-5 TRBV29-1
CASSDSGQGVQYF 13 TRBJ2-3 TRBV6-4
CANRDSRPLLNQPQHF 16 TRBJ1-5 TRBV7-4
CASRDRGGYTF 11 TRBJ1-2 TRBV25-1
CASSAPAGDYNEQFF 15 TRBJ2-1 TRBV6-1
CAISGGQGFFYEQYF 15 TRBJ2-7 TRBV10-3
CASSLVGGPTLHF 13 TRBJ1-6 TRBV5-5
CASSPLQRGTTDTQYF 16 TRBJ2-3 TRBV18
CASSLPIVGVFGELFF 16 TRBJ2-2 TRBV5-4
CASSIRHSQVYEQYF 15 TRBJ2-7 TRBV19
CASSFGLFTDTQYF 14 TRBJ2-3 TRBV7-9
CASKRTAYNSPLHF 14 TRBJ1-6 TRBV2
CSVVTSGRAHEQYF 14 NA TRBV29-1
CASSIGGGRPNTEAFF 16 TRBJ1-1 TRBV19
CASSLAHRNTIYF 13 TRBJ1-3 TRBV7-9
CASSETGGAYNGYTF 15 TRBJ1-2 TRBV27
CAITGTGGSGELFF 14 TRBJ2-2 TRBV10-3
CASSFPGQSIYGYTF 15 TRBJ1-2 TRBV28
CASSFGEGYEQYF 13 TRBJ2-7 TRBV7-8
CASSFHGQGINEQFF 15 TRBJ2-1 TRBV7-8
CASSVATRDRVEHYSNQPQHF 21 TRBJ1-5 TRBV9
CASSLWRVHEQYF 13 TRBJ2-7 TRBV7-8
CAISKGQNTEAFF 13 TRBJ1-1 TRBV10-3
CASSRSQIVGHTDTQYF 17 TRBJ2-3 TRBV4-1
CASSVGSGYGYTF 13 TRBJ1-2 TRBV9
CASSQDLRLYGYTF 14 TRBJ1-2 TRBV14
CASSQVGLAGDTQYF 15 TRBJ2-3 TRBV4-1
CASSFITGGRYEQYF 15 TRBJ2-7 TRBV7-2
CASSLADKVFTEAFF 15 TRBJ1-1 TRBV27
CASSLDLFWTGPGYTF 16 TRBJ1-2 TRBV11-2
CASSSTGNYGYTF 13 TRBJ1-2 TRBV7-9
CASRGTSGSPGELFF 15 TRBJ2-2 TRBV6-1
CASSYSRGKGYTF 13 TRBJ1-2 TRBV6-6
CASSQQGFPGVRSPLHF 17 TRBJ1-6 TRBV23-1
CASGPFKNTEAFF 13 TRBJ1-1 TRBV27
CASSDQGAGANVLTF 15 TRBJ2-6 TRBV6-1
CASSLGQGNQPQHF 14 TRBJ1-5 TRBV27
CASSDEASGGHNEQFF 16 TRBJ2-1 TRBV6-4
CASSIGGGYNEQFF 14 TRBJ2-1 TRBV19
CASSDSGDSGGHTDTQYF 18 TRBJ2-3 TRBV6-4
CASSFTSGGNGEQFF 15 TRBJ2-1 TRBV5-6
CAWSTKFRGIYEQYF 15 TRBJ2-7 TRBV30
CASSQDTGDQPQHF 14 TRBJ1-5 TRBV4-2
CASIRGETSSTDTQYF 16 TRBJ2-3 TRBV28
CASRTYQGYEQYF 13 TRBJ2-7 TRBV7-2
CASSLRTPGNNEQYF 15 TRBJ2-7 TRBV7-2
CASSFSAGGYEQYF 14 TRBJ2-7 TRBV5-1
CASSLWPEGEKLFF 14 TRBJ1-4 TRBV5-1
CASSLEGGGLTGELFF 16 TRBJ2-2 TRBV5-1
CASSLGRGDSPLHF 14 TRBJ1-6 TRBV7-3
CASSLAEGYEQYF 13 TRBJ2-7 TRBV6-5
CASSELAGDSYEQYF 15 TRBJ2-7 TRBV6-4
CASSARLALTPHGQYF 16 TRBJ2-7 TRBV9
CASSPGTNPYEQYF 14 TRBJ2-7 TRBV5-6
CASSWGVGSYEQYF 14 TRBJ2-7 TRBV27
CASSWQGALNQPQHF 15 TRBJ1-5 TRBV5-1